Shown below are 22 T cell receptor beta chains from a single sample sequenced in a study of regulatory T cells in long-lasting Graves disease. Described time point: persistent/refractory GD, antithyroid drugs over 5 years with positive TRAb. PBMC RNA was the source of the TCR library. Arm-PCR of CDR3 regions with iRepertoire HTBI primers generated TCR beta libraries. MiXCR, run by TCRdb on the multiplex PCR reads, gives a single entry per CDR3 protein. This sample has 350,000 to 450,000 distinct CDR3 sequences, with less than 25% found just once. The material sequenced was peripheral blood mononuclear cells (PBMCs), taken when the disease was refractory, from a patient treated with antithyroid drugs. The receptors originated from a female donor with Graves disease.

At least ten counts were recorded for this clonotype. The V and J genes are TRBV29-1 and TRBJ1-2; D perhaps matches TRBD1 (5 bases). The germline V and J ends were trimmed by 6 bases and 4 bases, with 12 bases remaining between them. From germline, CDR1 is SQVTM and CDR2 ANQGSEA. CDR3 length equals 12 residues. Here the CDR3 DNA reads TGCAGCGTCGTGGGGGGAAGCTATGGCTACACCTTC. It encodes CSVVGGSYGYTF. Full variable domain (rest looked up from reference TRBV29-1 and TRBJ1-2): SAVISQKPSRDICQRGTSLTIQCQVDSQVTMMFWYRQQPGQSLTLIATANQGSEATYESGFVIDKFPISRPNLTFSTLTVSNMSPEDSSIYLCSVVGGSYGYTFGSGTRLTVV.

The rearrangement links TRBV2 to TRBJ2-7, with D perhaps matching TRBD2 (5 bases). Between the trimmed V and J ends, which lost 4 bases and 0 bases, there was a span of 13 bases. From germline, CDR1 is SNHLY and CDR2 FYNNEI. This CDR3 region has 15 residues. The CDR3 DNA reads as TGTGCCAGCAGTGGGACTGCTACTAGCTCCTACGAGCAGTACTTC. Encoded protein: CASSGTATSSYEQYF.

This clonotype was recorded at least ten times. The rearrangement uses TRBV11-2 and TRBJ1-2, with D perhaps matching TRBD1 (5 bases). The CDR3 is 14 residues long. V shed 5 bases and J shed 2 bases, with 12 bases lying between them. Germline V lookup: CDR1 SGHAT, CDR2 FQNNGV. The CDR3 DNA reads as TGTGCCAGCAGCCCGGGACCGAACAACTATGGCTACACCTTC. Protein sequence: CASSPGPNNYGYTF.

This chain links TRBV7-9 with TRBJ1-6; 8 bases are a match to TRBD1. The CDR3 has 18 amino acids. V dropped 5 bases and J dropped 3; count of bases not matched to a gene: 12. The germline V gene has CDR1 SEHNR and CDR2 FQNEAQ (reference sequence). CDR3 amino acids: CASSTRTGIIDYNSPLHF. The CDR3 bases are TGTGCCAGCAGCACAAGGACAGGGATTATCGACTATAATTCACCCCTCCACTTT.

This clonotype has more than one count but fewer than ten. The chain links TRBV10-3 to TRBJ2-7, with a possible D match to TRBD1 (5 bases). Per the germline V gene, CDR1 is ENHRY and CDR2 is SYGVKD. This CDR3 is 18 amino acids long. The V and J ends lost 0 bases and 2 bases respectively, with 20 bases between them. In nucleotides, the CDR3 is TGTGCCATCAGTGAGTCGAATTCGAGGACATCGAGCCCCTACGAGCAGTACTTC. Translating gives CAISESNSRTSSPYEQYF.

This clonotype was detected ten times or more. This chain links TRBV11-1 with TRBJ2-7; tentative D call: TRBD2 (5 bases). This CDR3 spans 14 amino acids. Trimming left V 3 bases short and J 5 bases short, with 14 bases between. Germline values: CDR1 SGHAT, CDR2 FQDESV (reference sequence). The DNA of the CDR3 is TGTGCCAGCAGCTTTTCGGCGGGCCATCACGAGCAGTACTTC. This codes for CASSFSAGHHEQYF.

This chain joins TRBV29-1 and TRBJ1-1; 7 bases match TRBD1. Germline CDR1 SQVTM, CDR2 ANQGSEA. V was pared by 4 bases and J by 6 bases, with 5 bases of the junction left unmatched. This CDR3 contains 12 residues. CDR3 region: CSVGKGAPEAFF. The CDR3 DNA follows: TGCAGCGTTGGGAAGGGGGCCCCTGAAGCTTTCTTT.

This clonotype was picked up a small number of times. The chain employs TRBV27 and TRBJ2-2; D is perhaps TRBD1 or TRBD2 (5 bases each). Trimming pared 2 bases from V and 12 bases from J, leaving 7 bases between. Germline CDR1 and CDR2: MNHEY and SMNVEV (reference sequence). The CDR3 extends over 11 amino acids. Here the CDR3 DNA reads TGTGCCAGCAGTTTAAGGGGACAGCTGTTTTTT. Its translation: CASSLRGQLFF.

This clonotype was picked up many times. The chain joins TRBV12-3 or TRBV12-4 to TRBJ2-2; 8 bases fit TRBD2. V lost 0 bases to trimming and J lost 7 bases; unmatched junction nucleotides: 7. This CDR3 is 16 amino acids long. CDR3 sequence: CASSLAAGALIGELFF. The CDR3 DNA reads as TGTGCCAGCAGTTTAGCAGCGGGAGCACTAATCGGGGAGCTGTTTTTT.

The rearrangement uses TRBV6-2 or TRBV6-3 and TRBJ2-2; D unclear. Trimming stripped 6 bases from V and 5 bases from J, with 10 bases between. From germline, CDR1 is MNHEY and CDR2 SVGEGT. This CDR3 has 13 amino acids. In DNA, the CDR3 is TGTGCCAGCAGATTACTCAGTACCGGGGAGCTGTTTTTT. It translates to CASRLLSTGELFF.

The sample holds many counts of this clonotype. The CDR3 coding sequence is TGTGCCAGCATTGACACCGCTACAGGGGACGAGCAGTACTTC. Encoded protein: CASIDTATGDEQYF. This rearrangement joins TRBV6-1 to TRBJ2-7; the match to TRBD1 covers 7 bases. The CDR3 sequence is 14 residues long. Germline-derived CDR1 and CDR2 are MNHNS and SASEGT. J lost 5 bases, V lost 7 bases, and 11 bases had no gene match.

This clonotype was counted many times. The CDR3 DNA is TGTGCCAGCAGTTTAAAGGGGACTAGCCGGAGCTCCTACGAGCAGTACTTC. Protein sequence: CASSLKGTSRSSYEQYF. The chain employs TRBV28 and TRBJ2-7; TRBD2 agrees at 9 bases. V was pared by 2 bases and J by 0 bases, with 8 bases of the junction left unmatched. The CDR3 extends over 17 amino acids. Germline V gene sequence: CDR1 MDHEN, CDR2 SYDVKM. Combining the CDR3 with reference TRBV28 and TRBJ2-7 gives the whole variable domain DVKVTQSSRYLVKRTGEKVFLECVQDMDHENMFWYRQDPGLGLRLIYFSYDVKMKEKGDIPEGYSVSREKKERFSLILESASTNQTSMYLCASSLKGTSRSSYEQYFGPGTRLTVT.

This clonotype appeared a few times. The chain employs TRBV28 and TRBJ2-1; 10 nucleotides align to TRBD1. Germline V CDR1 and CDR2: MDHEN, SYDVKM. The CDR3 is 15 amino acids. Trimming took 1 base from V and 6 from J; bases not matched to a gene: 3. This CDR3 is CASSLFGTGANEQFF. The CDR3 region has the DNA TGTGCCAGCAGTTTATTCGGGACAGGGGCCAATGAGCAGTTCTTC.

The chain is built from TRBV11-2 and TRBJ2-3; 8 nucleotides agree with TRBD2. CDR1 SGHAT and CDR2 FQNNGV come from the germline V gene. The CDR3 covers 17 residues. V lost 5 bases and J lost 6; bases outside the gene matches: 16. The CDR3 DNA reads TGTGCCAGCAGCCCCACCGTAGGTAGCGGGAAGTGGGATACGCAGTATTTT. As protein: CASSPTVGSGKWDTQYF.

This clonotype has just a few counts. V is TRBV30 and J is TRBJ2-7; D gene unclear. Germline CDR1 GTSNPN, CDR2 SVGIG (reference sequence). Trimming took off 2 bases at V and 6 bases at J, with 11 bases between the two ends. CDR3 length: 12 amino acids. The CDR3 region is CAWSQPPAEQYF. The CDR3 DNA is TGTGCCTGGAGTCAACCGCCGGCCGAGCAGTACTTC. Full variable domain (missing parts from reference TRBV30 and TRBJ2-7): SQTIHQWPATLVQPVGSPLSLECTVEGTSNPNLYWYRQAAGRGLQLLFYSVGIGQISSEVPQNLSASRPQDRQFILSSKKLLLSDSGFYLCAWSQPPAEQYFGPGTRLTVT.

Points on this clonotype: This may come from a read error, since a much larger clone is one base off. This sequence joins TRBV6-1 and TRBJ1-2; D ambiguous. Germline V CDR1 and CDR2: MNHNS, SASEGT. V was shortened by 5 bases and J by 6 bases, with 13 bases between the two germline ends. The CDR3 consists of 13 residues. The CDR3 loop is CASSQIGPHGYTF. The CDR3 DNA is TGTGCCAGCAGTCAAATTGGACCGCATGGCTACACCTTC.

The chain recombines TRBV20-1 with TRBJ1-2; the D gene is possibly TRBD1 (6 bases). In germline, CDR1 is DFQATT, CDR2 SNEGSKA (reference sequence). V lost 3 bases and J 7 bases, leaving 12 bases between the germline ends. The CDR3 loop spans 12 amino acids. In nucleotides, the CDR3 is TGCAGTGCTAGCGGCAGGGGATTTGGCTACACCTTC. It encodes CSASGRGFGYTF.

This clonotype was recorded many times. The CDR3 region has the DNA TGTGCCAGCTCAACCGACGGGGGGAATCAGCCCCAGCATTTT. Encoded protein: CASSTDGGNQPQHF. The chain employs TRBV18 and TRBJ1-5, with D perhaps matching TRBD1 (5 bases). The V end lost 5 bases, the J end lost 4 bases, and 12 bases lay between the germline ends. The V gene's germline CDR1 is KGHSH and CDR2 LQKENI. This CDR3 comprises 14 residues. The full variable domain, in which reference TRBV18 and TRBJ1-5 provide the parts outside the CDR3, is NAGVMQNPRHLVRRRGQEARLRCSPMKGHSHVYWYRQLPEEGLKFMVYLQKENIIDESGMPKERFSAEFPKEGPSILRIQQVVRGDSAAYFCASSTDGGNQPQHFGDGTRLSIL.

This clonotype turned up a few times. The CDR3 region is CASSLGLGAKNIQYF. CDR3 coding DNA: TGTGCCAGCAGCTTAGGCTTAGGGGCCAAAAACATTCAGTACTTC. The chain recombines TRBV7-2 with TRBJ2-4; the D is unclear. V gave up 1 base and J gave up 1 base, with 8 bases separating them. Germline values: CDR1 SGHTA, CDR2 FQGNSA. The CDR3 loop spans 15 amino acids.

This clonotype was observed a few times. The V call is TRBV20-1, the J call TRBJ1-1; 7 bases match TRBD1. With 3 bases clipped from V and 14 bases from J, the junction kept 9 bases outside the gene matches. CDR3 size: 11 residues. From germline, CDR1 is DFQATT and CDR2 SNEGSKA (reference sequence). CDR3 loop: CSASSGTDGFF. The CDR3 coding sequence is TGCAGTGCTAGTTCCGGGACAGATGGATTCTTT.

This chain links TRBV5-1 with TRBJ2-6; tentative D call: TRBD1 (6 bases). The germline V and J ends were trimmed by 4 bases and 5 bases, with 19 bases remaining between them. There are 17 residues in the CDR3. The germline gives CDR1 SGHRS, CDR2 YFSETQ. The CDR3 DNA follows: TGCGCCAGCAGCGATCCGGGACACTTATCTAGGGCCAACGTCCTGACTTTC. Amino acids: CASSDPGHLSRANVLTF.

This clonotype showed up many times. The J gene is TRBJ1-1, the V gene TRBV30; D might be TRBD1 (6 bases). Trimming pared 3 bases from V and 1 base from J, leaving 12 bases between. The CDR3 is 14 residues long. Germline V lookup: CDR1 GTSNPN, CDR2 SVGIG (reference sequence). Written as DNA, the CDR3 is TGTGCCTGGAGCATCGGACAGCCGAACACTGAAGCTTTCTTT. As protein: CAWSIGQPNTEAFF.